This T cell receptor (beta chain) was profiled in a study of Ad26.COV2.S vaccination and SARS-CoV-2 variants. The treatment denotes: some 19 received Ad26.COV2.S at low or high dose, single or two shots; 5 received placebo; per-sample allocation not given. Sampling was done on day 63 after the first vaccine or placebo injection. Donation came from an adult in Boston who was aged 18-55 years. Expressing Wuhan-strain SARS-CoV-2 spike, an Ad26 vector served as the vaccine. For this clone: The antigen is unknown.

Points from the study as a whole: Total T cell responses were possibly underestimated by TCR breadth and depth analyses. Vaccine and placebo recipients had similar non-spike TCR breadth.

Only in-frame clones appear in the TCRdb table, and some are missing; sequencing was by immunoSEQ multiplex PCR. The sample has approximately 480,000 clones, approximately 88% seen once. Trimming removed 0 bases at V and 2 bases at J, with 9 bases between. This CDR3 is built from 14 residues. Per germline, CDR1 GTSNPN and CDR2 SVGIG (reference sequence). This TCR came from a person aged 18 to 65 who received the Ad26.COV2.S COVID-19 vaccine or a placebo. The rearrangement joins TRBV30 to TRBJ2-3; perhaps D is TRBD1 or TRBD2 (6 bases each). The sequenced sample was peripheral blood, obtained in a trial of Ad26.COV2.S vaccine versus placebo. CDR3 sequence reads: CAWSVGGLTDTQYF. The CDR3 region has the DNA TGTGCCTGGAGTGTGGGGGGCCTCACAGATACGCAGTATTTT.